This T cell receptor beta chain was sequenced during a study of blood T cell repertoires in COVID-19. Study details: The study drew acute and convalescent COVID-19 samples from the United States, Italy and Spain. PBMCs, B-cell-depleted T cells, or T cells provided the cDNA or gDNA that made up the material.

This clone is a singleton in its sample. As originally analysed: Reference gene primers were amplified, and this amplification served to estimate nucleated cell counts. Sequenced by immunoSEQ multiplex PCR; TCRdb stores in-frame clones only, minus some. V, J and clone size are taken as reported in that table, and D and trimming were inferred from the DNA itself. The repertoire consists of hundreds of thousands of clones, with 91% occurring once and the leading ten covering under 3.5%. Sequencing was done on a sample of peripheral blood. The clonotype originates from a young woman who had recovered from COVID-19.

The CDR3 sequence is CASSYVGGEEKLFF. The CDR3 region has the DNA TGTGCCAGCAGTTATGTCGGGGGTGAGGAAAAACTGTTTTTT. The chain employs TRBV6-5 and TRBJ1-4, with D perhaps TRBD1 (5 bases). From germline, CDR1 is MNHEY and CDR2 SVGAGI. The CDR3 is made up of 14 amino acids. V was pared by 3 bases and J by 8 bases, with 13 bases between.